Listed below are T cell receptor beta chains from one sample, sequenced in a study of shared clonotypes between healthy human individuals. The assay was immunoSEQ multiplex PCR, and TCRdb's table has in-frame clones only and misses some. The table shows around 700,000 clones, with roughly 70% occurring only once. Sequenced input: memory CD4+ T cells sorted from blood. Every receptor here comes from a woman aged 25 to 39 in good health. Both conserved end residues are part of each CDR3. Each record gives: D gene, clone size, V gene, J gene, CDR3 DNA, CDR3 protein. D genes are given only for firm matches. Clone size appears in some rows only: once, few, many, or a class for an expanded clone.

.	.	TRBV7-2	TRBJ1-1	TGTGCCAGCAGCTTCCGACAGGTCACTGAAGCTTTCTTT	CASSFRQVTEAFF
.	.	TRBV9	TRBJ2-5	TGTGCCAGCAGCGTAAGTACTGAAGAGACCCAGTACTTC	CASSVSTEETQYF
.	.	TRBV19	TRBJ1-5	TGTGCCAGTAGCCCCCCCCTGGCAGATTACAATCAGCCCCAGCATTTT	CASSPPLADYNQPQHF
TRBD2	few	TRBV4-1	TRBJ2-1	TGCGCCAGCAGAATAGCGGGAGGTGGCGATGAGCAGTTCTTC	CASRIAGGGDEQFF
.	.	TRBV30	TRBJ2-5	TGTGCCTGGACAGGGTCGGAGACCCAGTACTTC	CAWTGSETQYF
TRBD1	.	TRBV29-1	TRBJ1-5	TGCAGCGTGAGGACAGGGAGCAATCAGCCCCAGCATTTT	CSVRTGSNQPQHF
.	.	TRBV11-3	TRBJ2-1	TGTGCCAGCAGCTTAGTTATCCAATTCACTGAGCAGTTCTTC	CASSLVIQFTEQFF
.	many	TRBV25-1	TRBJ2-5	TGTGCCAGCAGTGAATCGGGGGCCGACCGCGAGACCCAGTACTTC	CASSESGADRETQYF
.	many	TRBV4-1	TRBJ1-2	TGCGCCAGCAGCCCCGAAGCGGGGATTTGGTATGGCTACACCTTC	CASSPEAGIWYGYTF
TRBD1	.	TRBV27	TRBJ1-2	TGTGCCAGCAGTCCCTGGACAGGGCTTGGCTACACCTTC	CASSPWTGLGYTF
.	few	TRBV4-1	TRBJ1-5	TGCGCCAGCAGCCAAAGCTGGGTGAGCAATCAGCCCCAGCATTTT	CASSQSWVSNQPQHF
.	.	TRBV5-1	TRBJ2-5	TGCGCCAGCAGCTTAGGGCCAGACCAAGAGACCCAGTACTTC	CASSLGPDQETQYF
TRBD1	few	TRBV28	TRBJ2-3	TGTGCCAGCAGTTCCGGTCGACAGGGGGCGAAAGATACGCAGTATTTT	CASSSGRQGAKDTQYF
.	.	TRBV11-2	TRBJ1-1	TGTGCCAGCAGCTTAGGGCACTTGAACACTGAAGCTTTCTTT	CASSLGHLNTEAFF
.	.	TRBV5-1	TRBJ1-2	TGCGCCAGCAGCCCGGGACATTCTAACTATGGCTACACCTTC	CASSPGHSNYGYTF
.	.	TRBV4-2	TRBJ2-3	TGTGCCAGCAGCCGTAGTAGCTTAACAGATACGCAGTATTTT	CASSRSSLTDTQYF
.	.	TRBV21-1	TRBJ2-5	TGTGCCAGCAGTCTGGCTAGCGGGAGAAAAGAGGAGACCCAGTACTTC	CASSLASGRKEETQYF
.	once	TRBV5-1	TRBJ1-2	TGCGCCAGCAGCTTGGATATAGGGCAGACAAGAGGTGGCTACACCTTC	CASSLDIGQTRGGYTF
.	.	TRBV2	TRBJ1-1	TGTGCCAGCAGTGAACTTCGGACCGGAGGAGCTTTCTTT	CASSELRTGGAFF
TRBD1	few	TRBV5-6	TRBJ2-3	TGTGCCAGCAGAACCGGGACAGCGACAGATACGCAGTATTTT	CASRTGTATDTQYF
.	.	TRBV19	TRBJ2-7	TGTGCCAGTAGTACCGGGACCACGAGCTCCTACGAGCAGTACTTC	CASSTGTTSSYEQYF
.	.	TRBV7-2	TRBJ2-1	TGTGCCAGCAGCTTAGTGGTGGGACGCGAGCAGTTCTTC	CASSLVVGREQFF
TRBD1	few	TRBV11-2	TRBJ2-5	TGTGCCAGCAGCAGAGGACAGGTAGAGACCCAGTACTTC	CASSRGQVETQYF
.	.	TRBV19	TRBJ2-5	TGTGCCAGTAGTCCCGGGCGGCGAGAGACCCAGTACTTC	CASSPGRRETQYF
TRBD1	.	TRBV28	TRBJ1-1	TGTGCCAGCAGTTTCTTGGCACAGGGGACAGCTTTCTTT	CASSFLAQGTAFF
.	once	TRBV5-1	TRBJ1-2	TGCGCCAGCAGCCAGCGGGGGCCTTCTCTTGGCTACACCTTC	CASSQRGPSLGYTF
TRBD2	.	TRBV4-2	TRBJ2-7	TGTGCCAGCAGCCAACTTGGACTAGCGGGACGTCCAGGCTACGAGCAGTACTTC	CASSQLGLAGRPGYEQYF